The T cell receptor (beta chain) under discussion was sequenced for a study of PD-L1 blockade in urothelial cancer. For the study at large: Analyses used blood from 3 weeks (second dose) and 6 weeks after treatment start. Per blood sample, T cells had a median of about 130,000.

This CDR3 comprises 14 residues. Per germline, CDR1 SEHNR and CDR2 FQNEAQ (reference sequence). J gave up 1 base and V 5 bases, and 4 bases lay outside the gene matches. Profiling relied on immunoSEQ multiplex PCR, and the TCRdb table lists in-frame clones only, not all of them. The sample includes 50,000 to 65,000 clones, about 86% seen only once; the top ten take 2.5% to 3.5%. This rearrangement joins TRBV7-9 to TRBJ1-2, with TRBD1 identical over 7 bases. The receptor's source is a man over 45 with urothelial cancer. Sequencing used PBMCs, obtained around atezolizumab (anti-PD-L1) treatment. CDR3 amino acids: CASSPGTVNYGYTF. CDR3 DNA sequence: TGTGCCAGCAGCCCGGGGACAGTTAACTATGGCTACACCTTC.